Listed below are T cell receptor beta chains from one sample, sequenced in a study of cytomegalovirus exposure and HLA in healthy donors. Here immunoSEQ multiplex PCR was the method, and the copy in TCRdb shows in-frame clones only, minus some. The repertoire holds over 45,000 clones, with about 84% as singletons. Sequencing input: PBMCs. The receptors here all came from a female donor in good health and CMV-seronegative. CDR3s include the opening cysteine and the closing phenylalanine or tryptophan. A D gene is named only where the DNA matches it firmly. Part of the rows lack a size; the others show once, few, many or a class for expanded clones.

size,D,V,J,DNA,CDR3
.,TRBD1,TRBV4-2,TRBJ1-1,TGTGCCAGCAGCCGCCCACCGGACAGGGAAGCTTTCTTT,CASSRPPDREAFF
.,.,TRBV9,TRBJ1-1,TGTGCCAGCAGCGTAGCCGGGAACACTGAGGCTTTCTTT,CASSVAGNTEAFF
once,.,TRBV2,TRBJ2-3,TGTGCCAGCACGGACCAGGGGCCTAGCGGTAGCACAGATACGCAGTATTTT,CASTDQGPSGSTDTQYF
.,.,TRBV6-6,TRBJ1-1,TGTGCCAGCAGTTACTTAAGGGGAGGGGGAAACACTGAAGCTTTCTTT,CASSYLRGGGNTEAFF
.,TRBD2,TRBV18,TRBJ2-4,TGTGCCAGCTCACCGAACCGGGGGGGCTCTGGCATTCAGTACTTC,CASSPNRGGSGIQYF
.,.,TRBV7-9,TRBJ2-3,TGTGCCAGCAGCCCTCCATGGAGGGGGGGCGGTAGCACAGATACGCAGTATTTT,CASSPPWRGGGSTDTQYF
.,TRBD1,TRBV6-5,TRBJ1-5,TGTGCCAGCAGCCCGGACAGGGTGAGCAATCAGCCCCAGCATTTT,CASSPDRVSNQPQHF
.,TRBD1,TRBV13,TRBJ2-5,TGTGCCAACAGCGCGCCGGACAGGGAGCAAGAGACCCAGTACTTC,CANSAPDREQETQYF
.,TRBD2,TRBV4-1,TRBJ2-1,TGCGCCAGCAGCCAAGTGCTTCTAGCGGGGGAACATGAGCAGTTCTTC,CASSQVLLAGEHEQFF
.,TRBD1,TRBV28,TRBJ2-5,TGTGCCAGCAGTCCCGGGACAGGGGATTGGGAGACCCAGTACTTC,CASSPGTGDWETQYF
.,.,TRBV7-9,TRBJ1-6,TGTGCCAGCAGCTTTGGGGGCCAGGAGAGAAATTCACCCCTCCACTTT,CASSFGGQERNSPLHF
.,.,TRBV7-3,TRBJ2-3,TGTGCCAGCAGCTTAACCCCGGACGACCCGGAGGGAAGTACGCAGTATTTT,CASSLTPDDPEGSTQYF
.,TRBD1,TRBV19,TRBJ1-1,TGTGCCAGTAGTCAGGGACAGGGGGTATCGGCTTTCTTT,CASSQGQGVSAFF
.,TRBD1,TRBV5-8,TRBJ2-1,TGTGCCAGCAGCCGGGGACAGACATGGAATGAGCAGTTCTTC,CASSRGQTWNEQFF
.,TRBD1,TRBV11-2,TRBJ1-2,TGTGCCAGCAGCTTAGAAGATGGGACAGTTAATGGCTACACCTTC,CASSLEDGTVNGYTF
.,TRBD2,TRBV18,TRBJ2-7,TGTGCCAGCTCACCAAATCGGGGGGACTCCTACGAGCAGTACTTC,CASSPNRGDSYEQYF
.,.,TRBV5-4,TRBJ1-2,TGTGCCAGCAGCTCGGACGGGACTCGGGGCTACACCTTC,CASSSDGTRGYTF
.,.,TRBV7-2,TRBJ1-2,TGTGCCAGCAGCTTAGGGCGGATTAACTATGGCTACACCTTC,CASSLGRINYGYTF
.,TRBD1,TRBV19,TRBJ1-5,TGTGCCAGTACCAGGGACAGATCCAGCAATCAGCCCCAGCATTTT,CASTRDRSSNQPQHF
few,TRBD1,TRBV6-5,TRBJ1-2,TGTGCCAGCAGTTACCAGGGGGGTATCTATGGCTACACCTTC,CASSYQGGIYGYTF
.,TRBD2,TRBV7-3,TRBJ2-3,TGTGCCAGCAGCTTAAATGGTTGGGCGGGGGGGCTTCGGGATACGCAGTATTTT,CASSLNGWAGGLRDTQYF
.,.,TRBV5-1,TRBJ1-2,TGCGCCAGCAGCTTGGAAGGGCCAGGGGATGGCTACACCTTC,CASSLEGPGDGYTF
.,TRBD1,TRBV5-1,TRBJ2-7,TGCGCCAGCAGCGGACAGGGGGTAAGCGAGCAGTACTTC,CASSGQGVSEQYF
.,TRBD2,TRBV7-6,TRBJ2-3,TGTGCCAGCGGGGGGGGAGGTGCAGATACGCAGTATTTT,CASGGGGADTQYF
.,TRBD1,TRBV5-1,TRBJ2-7,TGCGCCAGCAGCTTGGCGGGAAACAGGGGAGTCGGCGAGCAGTACTTC,CASSLAGNRGVGEQYF
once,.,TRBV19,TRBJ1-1,TGTGCCAGTAGTTCTCGAGGACAAGACACTGAAGCTTTCTTT,CASSSRGQDTEAFF
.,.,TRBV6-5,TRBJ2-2,TGTGCCAGCAGTTACGAGCGACTTTTCACCGGGGAGCTGTTTTTT,CASSYERLFTGELFF
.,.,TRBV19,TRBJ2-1,TGTGCCAGTAGTATGAATGCGAGGAATGAGCAGTTCTTC,CASSMNARNEQFF
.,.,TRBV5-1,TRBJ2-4,TGCGCCAGCAGCGCCCAACTAGCTTTAGCCAAAAACATTCAGTACTTC,CASSAQLALAKNIQYF
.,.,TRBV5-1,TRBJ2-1,TGCGCCAGCAGTAGCGAGAGCTCCTACAATGAGCAGTTCTTC,CASSSESSYNEQFF
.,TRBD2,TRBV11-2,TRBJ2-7,TGTGCCAGCAGCACTAGCGGGGTCTACGAGCAGTACTTC,CASSTSGVYEQYF